This TCR beta chain was recorded in a study of blood T cell repertoires in COVID-19 (dated by TCRdb to the early 2020s). Background for the entire study: Collaborator samples came from the United States, Italy and Spain and covered acute and convalescent phases of COVID-19. Samples came from the ongoing ImmuneRACE study (first 160 participants) plus 1,254 subjects from 6 global collaborators. Where HLA class I and class II types were available, the types were taken from metadata supplied by the sample provider, not from assay-based typing. The dataset comprised deeply sampled blood TCRbeta repertoires from subjects exposed to, actively infected with, or recovered from COVID-19. The material from the prospective study consisted of cDNA or gDNA derived from T cells, B-cell-depleted T cells, or PBMCs. The sample metadata nearly always contained a de-identified subject ID, COVID-19 status, age in years and sex. A freely available public database, intended as a resource for researchers studying the immune response to SARS-CoV-2, is where the repertoires were released.

Only a few counts were recorded for this clone. It lacks a known antigen. Base qualities are not provided; no much larger clone lies one nucleotide away. TCRbeta CDR3 regions were amplified from genomic DNA using the immunoSEQ Assay, a bias-controlled multiplex PCR. The paper's data handling went like this. The number of nucleated cells in each sample was estimated from the amplification of reference gene primers within the assay. To quantify the absolute abundance of each unique TCRbeta CDR3 rearrangement, sequence reads were collapsed and filtered. For each sample, productive Simpson clonality was calculated as the square root of Simpson's diversity index over productive rearrangements. Entries here come from immuneACCESS through TCRdb and include only in-frame sequences with V and J called. Some clones fail to appear in such tables; in the studies checked, an unresolved V gene covers under half of the shortfall, and the cause of the remainder is unknown. D and trimming come from the DNA, and the V and J calls and clone size come from that table. This sample is represented by hundreds of thousands of clones; approximately 83% of them were singletons. The top ten hold approximately 9.1% of the sample.

Study-wide findings and limitations: Clinical and demographic metadata were provided uncurated, with the amount varying by source and participant.

Whole blood was collected in K2EDTA tubes by collaborating institutions according to the institutions' own protocols. For TCRbeta analysis, collaborators shipped samples in one of three forms: frozen whole blood, isolated PBMCs, or DNA extracted from either of those sample types. The V and J ends are trimmed by 6 bases and 7 bases, leaving 9 bases between them. The CDR3, cysteine through phenylalanine, is 11 amino acids long. Only the CDR3 part of the read is kept: 33 bases, read in frame from the first base. In the germline V gene, CDR1 corresponds to MNHEY and CDR2 to SVGAGI. Recombination connected TRBV6-5 to TRBJ1-1; TRBD1 could be the D gene, as 5 bases match. This clonotype originated in a man older than 75 with acute or convalescent COVID-19. The sample comprised peripheral blood. The nucleotides read TGTGCCAGCAGAAGGGGAATTGAAGCTTTCTTT. Its coded protein is CASRRGIEAFF.